This T cell receptor beta chain was retrieved from a study of T cells after posttransplantation cyclophosphamide. Study-level points and caveats: Recipient CMV seropositivity and CMV reactivation strongly tracked TRB clonality.

Some clones are missing from TCRdb's copy, which holds only in-frame ones; the method was immunoSEQ multiplex PCR. The data show over 25,000 clones, with none appearing a single time. The J segment lost 6 bases and the V segment lost 3 bases, leaving 5 bases of the junction unmatched. This CDR3 has 16 amino acids. Germline CDR1 is SGHTA and CDR2 is FQGTGA. This clone was recorded many times. Its antigen is undetermined. The related graft donor's blood sample was taken on the day of bone marrow donation. This TCR derives from a man in his forties or fifties in good health, CMV-negative, and a related stem cell transplant donor. The chain couples TRBV7-3 to TRBJ2-4, with TRBD2 matching over 13 bases. Material: PBMCs. DNA of the CDR3: TGTGCCAGCAGCTTGACTAGCGGGGGGAGTCCAAACATTCAGTACTTC. This gives the protein CASSLTSGGSPNIQYF.